This entry concerns a single T cell receptor beta chain. It has no known antigen specificity. A read error may produce the germline difference seen at one junction end. Reading from cysteine to phenylalanine, the CDR3 counts 17 amino acids. Only the CDR3 portion is preserved as DNA: 51 bases, with reading frame beginning at the first base. CDR1 and CDR2 were assigned from the germline V gene (reference sequence) as WNHNN and SYGVQD. Roughly 2.2 micrograms of genomic DNA were extracted from cryopreserved PBMCs for TCR beta library preparation. Longitudinal blood samples from CLL patients on ibrutinib monotherapy underwent high-throughput TCR beta sequencing. Patients were enrolled in a phase 2 open-label single-center ibrutinib monotherapy trial. This sample is part of a study of cytotoxic CD8 clonotypes in ibrutinib-treated CLL (dated by TCRdb to 2020 to 2022). Background on the whole study: In this cohort, approximately 15 patients were treatment-naive and approximately 10 were relapsed/refractory, while fewer than 18 had unmutated IGHV. Response samples were taken after a median of around 13 months on treatment, ranging from roughly 6 to 36 months. Cryopreserved peripheral blood mononuclear cells were obtained prior to treatment, at the time of response, and at either disease progression or sustained remission. All remission and progressive disease samples were collected while patients were still receiving ibrutinib. An average of about 250,000 productive templates and some 100,000 productive rearrangements was obtained per sample. Of the 90 or so participants in the trial, roughly 26 had longitudinal samples available. Responses were partial in 24 patients and complete in 2; after median 68 months follow-up, about 14 stayed in remission and about twelve progressed.

The research as a whole found: Public clonotypes were rare and either shrank or stayed stable during treatment, and the rise in clonality at ibrutinib response reflected expansion of private clonotypes. At ibrutinib response clonality went up, during sustained remission it held steady, and at progression it dropped back toward baseline. Lymph node repertoires were not examined, and the timing of sampling was not matched between patients in sustained remission and those whose disease progressed. Baseline clonality exceeded that of age-matched healthy donors and correlated strongly with circulating CD8+ T-cell counts.

The goal of deep resolution MiSeq sequencing was a depth between 1 in 1 million and 1 in 200,000 T cells, and coverage averaged 10x per clonotype. The immunoSEQ hsTCRB Kit was used to generate the TCR beta libraries. For the original study's pipeline: Data were analyzed with ImmunoSEQ Data Assistant and ImmunoSEQ Analyzer, with V, D and J genes assigned per IMGT definitions. Clonality, which ranges from 0 to 1, was calculated as one minus the normalized Shannon entropy of productive rearrangement frequencies. Only overrepresented clonotypes making up at least 0.05% of the repertoire of each patient were included in the public clonotype analysis. About twelve age-matched healthy donor repertoires from immuneACCESS were used as controls for clonality. As stored in TCRdb, this immuneACCESS dataset retains in-frame rearrangements with V and J assigned. A fraction of the clones does not appear; measured against another copy, unresolved V genes explain less than half of the discrepancy, and the remainder lacks a known reason. The DNA gave D and trimming, while V, J and clone size come from that table. The sample yields about 140,000 clones; 65% to 85% were counted once. The ten biggest clones cover 6.5% to 8% of the sample.

This sequence originates from a human donor with chronic lymphocytic leukemia. The receptor chain draws on TRBV10-1 and TRBJ2-1; the central 10 bases match TRBD2. The specimen comprised PBMCs, sampled after 36 months of ibrutinib treatment. The sequenced DNA: TGCGCCAACAGTGAAGGTGAAGGACTAGCGGTATACAATGAGCAGTTCTTC. Its translation is CANSEGEGLAVYNEQFF.